The sequence of this T cell receptor beta chain was determined in a study of blood T cell repertoires in COVID-19. A few counts support this clone. TCRdb keeps only in-frame clones here, not all; method: immunoSEQ multiplex PCR. The sample consists of 150,000 to 200,000 clones, approximately 87% of them appearing once. Trimming stripped 5 bases from V and 3 bases from J, with 20 bases between. The CDR3 spans 18 residues. Germline values: CDR1 MDHEN, CDR2 SYDVKM. Input material: peripheral blood. This sequence joins TRBV28 and TRBJ2-6; the D gene is possibly TRBD1 (6 bases). The receptor comes from a woman aged 65 to 85 with COVID-19, enrolled during active disease. CDR3 nucleotide sequence: TGTGCCAGCAGTAACCGAGGGGGAGAGTCCGGTGGGGCCAACGTCCTGACTTTC. It is translated as CASSNRGGESGGANVLTF.